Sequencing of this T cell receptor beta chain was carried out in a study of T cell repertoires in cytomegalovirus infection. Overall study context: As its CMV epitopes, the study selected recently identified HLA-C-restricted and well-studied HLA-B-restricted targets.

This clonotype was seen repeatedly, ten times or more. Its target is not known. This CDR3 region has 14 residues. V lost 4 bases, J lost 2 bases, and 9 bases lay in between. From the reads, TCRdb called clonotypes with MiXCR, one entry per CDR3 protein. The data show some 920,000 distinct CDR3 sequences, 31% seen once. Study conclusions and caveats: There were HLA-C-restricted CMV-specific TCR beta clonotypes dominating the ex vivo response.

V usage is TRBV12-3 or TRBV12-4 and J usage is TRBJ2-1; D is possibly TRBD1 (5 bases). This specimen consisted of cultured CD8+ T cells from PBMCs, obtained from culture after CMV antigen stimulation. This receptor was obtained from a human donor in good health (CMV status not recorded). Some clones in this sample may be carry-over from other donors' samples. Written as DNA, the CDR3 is TGTGCCAGCAGTTCCCCGGACACCTACAATGAGCAGTTCTTC. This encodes CASSSPDTYNEQFF.